These T cell receptor beta chains were read from a single sample in a study of T cells in localized non-small cell lung cancer. Sequencing used immunoSEQ multiplex PCR; TCRdb keeps in-frame clones, though not all of them. The sample records tens of thousands of clones, about nine tenths being singletons. The sample was peripheral blood, taken before any cancer treatment. The receptors were sampled from a woman between 40 and 69 years old with stage I lung adenocarcinoma. The CDR3 runs from the conserved cysteine through the conserved F or W. D genes are given only for firm matches. Some rows have no size entry. The others give once, few or many, or a class for an expanded clone.

TRBV9	TRBJ1-1	TRBD1	NA	CASSVVGTGDTEAFF	TGTGCCAGCAGCGTAGTGGGGACAGGGGACACTGAAGCTTTCTTT
TRBV2	TRBJ1-1	NA	NA	CASSDSAVRVAFF	TGTGCCAGCAGTGATTCGGCAGTTCGAGTGGCTTTCTTT
TRBV20-1	TRBJ2-4	NA	NA	CSARSKNIQYF	TGCAGTGCTAGATCCAAAAACATTCAGTACTTC
TRBV30	TRBJ2-7	NA	once	CAWRAQGSYEQYF	TGTGCCTGGAGGGCCCAGGGCTCCTACGAGCAGTACTTC
TRBV1	TRBJ1-5	NA	NA	CTRKTRRGLFRNQPQHF	TGCACCAGAAAGACCAGAAGGGGGTTATTTCGCAATCAGCCCCAGCATTTT
TRBV15	TRBJ2-7	NA	NA	CATSSPGRREYEQYF	TGTGCCACCAGCAGCCCCGGGCGGCGTGAATACGAGCAGTACTTC
TRBV5-6	TRBJ1-1	NA	few	CASSLLGNTEAFF	TGTGCCAGCAGCTTGTTGGGGAACACTGAAGCTTTCTTT
TRBV19	TRBJ2-1	NA	NA	CASSIQGSSYNEQFF	TGTGCCAGTAGTATCCAGGGCAGCTCCTACAATGAGCAGTTCTTC
TRBV28	TRBJ1-6	NA	NA	CASSLGGANNSPLHF	TGTGCCAGCAGTCTAGGGGGGGCAAATAATTCACCCCTCCACTTT
TRBV6-4	TRBJ2-7	TRBD1	NA	CASRDQIGQGYEQYF	TGTGCCAGCAGAGACCAGATCGGACAGGGATACGAGCAGTACTTC
TRBV19	TRBJ2-5	TRBD2	once	CASSIPGGTSEETQYF	TGTGCCAGTAGTATCCCCGGGGGGACGAGTGAAGAGACCCAGTACTTC
TRBV28	TRBJ2-1	TRBD1	once	CASSLRTGGAYNEQFF	TGTGCCAGCAGTTTAAGGACAGGGGGCGCGTACAATGAGCAGTTCTTC
TRBV27	TRBJ1-5	NA	NA	CASSLSGGNQPQHF	TGTGCCAGCAGTTTATCAGGGGGCAATCAGCCCCAGCATTTT
TRBV7-8	TRBJ2-7	NA	NA	CASSSTFEQYF	TGTGCCAGCAGCTCAACTTTCGAGCAGTACTTC
TRBV7-8	TRBJ2-7	TRBD1	NA	CASSAGQGARYEQYF	TGTGCCAGCAGTGCGGGGCAGGGGGCGCGGTACGAGCAGTACTTC
TRBV4-3	TRBJ2-3	NA	NA	CASSQDWRGPTDTQYF	TGCGCCAGCAGCCAAGATTGGCGGGGGCCGACAGATACGCAGTATTTT
TRBV27	TRBJ2-1	TRBD2	NA	CASRLRLAGYNEQFF	TGTGCCAGCAGACTCAGACTAGCGGGTTACAATGAGCAGTTCTTC
TRBV27	TRBJ1-5	NA	NA	CASSMLPGGGNQPQHF	TGTGCCAGCAGCATGCTACCGGGCGGGGGGAATCAGCCCCAGCATTTT
TRBV19	TRBJ1-5	NA	NA	CASIGWVPNQPQHF	TGTGCCAGTATAGGGTGGGTTCCCAATCAGCCCCAGCATTTT
TRBV15	TRBJ1-1	NA	NA	CATSRDRGLNTEAFF	TGTGCCACCAGCAGAGATCGAGGCCTGAACACTGAAGCTTTCTTT
TRBV6-6	TRBJ1-4	TRBD1	NA	CASSYSGQGNEKLFF	TGTGCCAGCAGTTACTCGGGACAGGGGAATGAAAAACTGTTTTTT
TRBV19	TRBJ1-5	NA	NA	CASTLTGDQPQHF	TGTGCCAGTACCCTCACGGGTGATCAGCCCCAGCATTTT
TRBV4-1	TRBJ2-7	TRBD2	NA	CASSQESPGTSGNYEQYF	TGCGCCAGCAGCCAAGAAAGCCCAGGGACTAGCGGGAACTACGAGCAGTACTTC
TRBV11-2	TRBJ2-7	TRBD2	NA	CASSLGLAGDFGQYF	TGTGCCAGCAGCTTAGGACTAGCGGGAGATTTTGGGCAGTACTTC
TRBV2	TRBJ2-7	NA	NA	CASRPGLHTYEQYF	TGTGCCAGCAGGCCTGGACTACACACCTACGAGCAGTACTTC
TRBV6-6	TRBJ2-5	TRBD2	NA	CAVAGAGETQYF	TGTGCCGTAGCGGGGGCCGGGGAGACCCAGTACTTC
TRBV28	TRBJ1-5	NA	NA	CASSSGNRDQPQHF	TGTGCCAGCAGTTCGGGGAACAGGGATCAGCCCCAGCATTTT
TRBV7-8	TRBJ2-3	NA	NA	CASSLAGPDTQYF	TGTGCCAGCAGCTTAGCGGGCCCAGATACGCAGTATTTT
TRBV2	TRBJ1-1	TRBD1	NA	CASSAGGRGTEAFF	TGTGCCAGCAGCGCAGGGGGCAGGGGTACTGAAGCTTTCTTT
TRBV18	TRBJ1-6	TRBD1	NA	CASSPGQGSNSPLHF	TGTGCCAGCTCACCCGGACAGGGTAGTAATTCACCCCTCCACTTT
TRBV6-1	TRBJ2-7	NA	NA	CASGVGPSYEQYF	TGTGCCAGCGGGGTAGGACCCTCCTACGAGCAGTACTTC
TRBV5-5	TRBJ2-7	NA	NA	CVSSLWGSGESASMGQYF	TGTGTCAGCAGCTTGTGGGGCAGTGGGGAATCAGCCTCCATGGGGCAGTACTTC
TRBV27	TRBJ2-3	NA	NA	CASSLKRPTDTQYF	TGTGCCAGCAGCCTCAAGCGTCCGACAGATACGCAGTATTTT
TRBV28	TRBJ2-1	NA	NA	CASITQASYNEQFF	TGTGCCAGCATAACCCAGGCCTCCTACAATGAGCAGTTCTTC
TRBV11-3	TRBJ2-5	TRBD2	NA	CASSPGASGSGWDVETQYF	TGTGCCAGCAGCCCCGGCGCTAGCGGGAGTGGTTGGGATGTGGAGACCCAGTACTTC
TRBV19	TRBJ1-1	NA	NA	CASSARTDHNTEAFF	TGTGCCAGTAGTGCCCGGACAGATCATAACACTGAAGCTTTCTTT
TRBV9	TRBJ2-6	TRBD1	NA	CASSPVTGGSGANVLTF	TGTGCCAGCAGCCCCGTTACAGGGGGCTCTGGGGCCAACGTCCTGACTTTC
TRBV4-1	TRBJ2-3	TRBD1	NA	CASSQDGTGGAPDTQYF	TGCGCCAGCAGCCAAGACGGGACAGGGGGCGCCCCAGATACGCAGTATTTT
TRBV7-3	TRBJ1-1	TRBD1	NA	CASSALGTGWAFF	TGTGCCAGCAGCGCATTGGGGACAGGGTGGGCTTTCTTT
TRBV28	TRBJ2-2	TRBD2	once	CASSFPGREGGELFF	TGTGCCAGCAGTTTTCCCGGGAGGGAAGGCGGGGAGCTGTTTTTT
TRBV11-2	TRBJ1-4	TRBD1	NA	CASSLLPGGNEKLFF	TGTGCCAGCAGCTTACTTCCAGGGGGAAATGAAAAACTGTTTTTT
TRBV27	TRBJ2-7	TRBD1	NA	CASSLLGGQGWYEQYF	TGTGCCAGCAGTTTATTAGGGGGACAGGGTTGGTACGAGCAGTACTTC
TRBV19	TRBJ1-6	NA	NA	CASSNPEGSPLHF	TGTGCCAGTAGTAACCCGGAGGGTTCACCCCTCCACTTT
TRBV4-1	TRBJ2-1	TRBD2	NA	CASSQDIVVAGGVNEQFF	TGCGCCAGCAGCCAAGACATCGTGGTAGCGGGGGGCGTCAATGAGCAGTTCTTC
TRBV19	TRBJ2-7	NA	NA	CASTPSGSYEQYF	TGTGCCAGTACCCCAAGCGGTTCCTACGAGCAGTACTTC
TRBV28	TRBJ2-7	NA	NA	CASSFSPGVLQEQYF	TGTGCCAGCAGTTTCTCGCCTGGGGTTCTACAGGAGCAGTACTTC
TRBV6-5	TRBJ2-5	NA	NA	CASSYSIQGWETQYF	TGTGCCAGCAGTTACTCGATCCAGGGTTGGGAGACCCAGTACTTC
TRBV5-6	TRBJ1-1	NA	NA	CASSLGTGEAFF	TGTGCCAGCAGCTTGGGGACGGGTGAAGCTTTCTTT
TRBV28	TRBJ1-1	NA	NA	CASSFTMREAFF	TGTGCCAGCAGTTTTACTATGAGGGAAGCTTTCTTT
TRBV6-5	TRBJ2-6	NA	once	CASSYSASGANVLTF	TGTGCCAGCAGTTACTCGGCCTCTGGGGCCAACGTCCTGACTTTC
TRBV7-9	TRBJ1-1	NA	NA	CASSLRGQGGGNTEAFF	TGTGCCAGCAGCTTAAGGGGCCAGGGTGGTGGGAACACTGAAGCTTTCTTT
TRBV5-1	TRBJ2-7	NA	NA	CASSPEVNSYEQYF	TGCGCCAGCAGCCCGGAGGTAAACTCCTACGAGCAGTACTTC
TRBV6-5	TRBJ1-5	NA	NA	CASSPDTYSNQPQHF	TGTGCCAGCAGCCCAGACACCTATAGCAATCAGCCCCAGCATTTT
TRBV4-1	TRBJ2-2	TRBD2	NA	CASSQVRGGTGELFF	TGCGCCAGCAGCCAAGTTCGCGGGGGGACCGGGGAGCTGTTTTTT
TRBV9	TRBJ2-1	NA	NA	CASSVYWSSYNEQFF	TGTGCCAGCAGCGTATACTGGAGCTCCTACAATGAGCAGTTCTTC
TRBV7-9	TRBJ1-5	NA	NA	CASSLVENQPQHF	TGTGCCAGCAGCTTAGTGGAAAATCAGCCCCAGCATTTT
TRBV18	TRBJ1-2	NA	NA	CASSPGRGYTF	TGTGCCAGCTCACCAGGGCGCGGCTACACCTTC
TRBV5-4	TRBJ2-1	NA	NA	CASSLARERSYNEQFF	TGTGCCAGCAGCTTGGCCCGGGAGAGGTCCTACAATGAGCAGTTCTTC
TRBV10-1	TRBJ1-2	NA	NA	CASSESEGCNYGYTF	TGCGCCAGCAGTGAGTCGGAGGGCTGTAACTATGGCTACACCTTC
TRBV5-4	TRBJ2-2	TRBD2	once	CASSLLAGGLGTGELFF	TGTGCCAGCAGCTTGTTAGCGGGAGGCCTGGGAACCGGGGAGCTGTTTTTT